The source of this TCR beta chain is a study of vaccination and CD4 T cells after COVID-19. Study overall: The authors used overlapping spike peptides from SARS-CoV-2, HCoV-NL63, HCoV-OC43 and HCoV-229E to stimulate cells.

CDR1 and CDR2 (germline): WNHNN, SYGVQD (reference sequence). The CDR3 covers 14 residues. J gave up 11 bases and V 2 bases, and 4 bases lay outside the gene matches. Findings and limits, study-wide: Rising from approximately 21 to 38, the median of SARS-CoV-2-reactive clonotypes did not change significantly.

This clonotype was found a few times. Its antigen is not identified. An Oncomine TCR Beta short-read assay was used to sequence the DNA from cultured CD4+ T cells. MiXCR, run by TCRdb on the PCR reads, gives a single entry per CDR3 protein. This table holds 10,000 to 15,000 distinct CDR3 sequences, around 47% found once. Described treatment: approximately 10-day PBMC culture with coronavirus spike peptide pools or control peptides (ViraFEST assay). This clonotype originated in a human donor who had recovered from COVID-19. J is TRBJ1-6 and V is TRBV10-1, with 9 nucleotides matching TRBD1. The specimen was CD4+ T cells from blood, cultured in vitro. The CDR3 loop reads CASSEDRGYPPLHF. Written as DNA, the CDR3 is TGCGCCAGCAGTGAGGACAGGGGGTACCCACCCCTCCACTTT.